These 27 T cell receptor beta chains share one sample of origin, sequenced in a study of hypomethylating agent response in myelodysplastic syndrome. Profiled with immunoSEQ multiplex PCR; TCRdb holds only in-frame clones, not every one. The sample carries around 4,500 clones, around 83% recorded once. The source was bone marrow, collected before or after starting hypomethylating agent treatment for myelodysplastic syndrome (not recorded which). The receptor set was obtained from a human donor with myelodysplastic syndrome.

Here the CDR3 DNA reads TGTGCCAGCAGTCAGTGGTCCACGGGGGGCCGGGAGCTGTTTTTT. Encoded protein: CASSQWSTGGRELFF. The chain joins TRBV27 to TRBJ2-2; tentative D call: TRBD2 (7 bases). V was pared by 5 bases and J by 9 bases, with 19 bases between. The germline CDR1 and CDR2 sequences are MNHEY and SMNVEV (reference sequence). The CDR3 totals 15 residues.

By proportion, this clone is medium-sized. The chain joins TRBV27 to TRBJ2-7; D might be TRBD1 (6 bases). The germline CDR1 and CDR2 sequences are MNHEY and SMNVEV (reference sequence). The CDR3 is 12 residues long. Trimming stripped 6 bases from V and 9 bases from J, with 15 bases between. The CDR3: CASSQQTGGQYF. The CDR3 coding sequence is TGTGCCAGCAGCCAACAGACAGGAGGGCAGTACTTC.

The CDR3 nucleotides are TGTGCCAGCAGCTTAGGACAGGGATCACTCGAGCAGTACTTC. It codes for CASSLGQGSLEQYF. The chain carries TRBV11-3 and TRBJ2-7, with 7 positions matching TRBD1. V trimming: 1 base; J trimming: 6 bases; junction bases outside the gene matches: 6. The germline gives CDR1 SGHNT, CDR2 YENEEA. This CDR3 has 14 residues.

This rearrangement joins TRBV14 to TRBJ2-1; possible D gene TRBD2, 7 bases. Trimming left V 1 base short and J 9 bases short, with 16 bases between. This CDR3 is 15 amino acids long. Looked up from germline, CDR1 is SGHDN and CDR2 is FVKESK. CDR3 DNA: TGTGCCAGCAGCCAAGTGGGGGGGGCGCATGGTGAGCAGTTCTTC. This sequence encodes CASSQVGGAHGEQFF.

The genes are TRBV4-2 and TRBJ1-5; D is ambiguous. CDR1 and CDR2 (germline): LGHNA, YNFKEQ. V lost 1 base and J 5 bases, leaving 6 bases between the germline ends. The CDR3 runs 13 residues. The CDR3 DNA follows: TGTGCCAGCAGCCAAGGCCAATATCAGCCCCAGCATTTT. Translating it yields CASSQGQYQPQHF.

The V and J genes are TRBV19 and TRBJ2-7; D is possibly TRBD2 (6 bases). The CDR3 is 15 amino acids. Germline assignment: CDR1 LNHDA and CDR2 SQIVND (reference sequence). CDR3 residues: CAVGLAKTHSYEQYF. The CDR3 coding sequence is TGTGCGGTGGGGCTAGCGAAAACCCACTCCTACGAGCAGTACTTC.

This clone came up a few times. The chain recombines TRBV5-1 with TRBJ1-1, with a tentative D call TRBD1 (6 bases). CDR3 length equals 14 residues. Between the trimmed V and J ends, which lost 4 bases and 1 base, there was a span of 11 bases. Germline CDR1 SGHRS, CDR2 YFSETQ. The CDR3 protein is CASSQQGGNTEAFF. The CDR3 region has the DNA TGCGCCAGCAGCCAACAGGGAGGGAACACTGAAGCTTTCTTT.

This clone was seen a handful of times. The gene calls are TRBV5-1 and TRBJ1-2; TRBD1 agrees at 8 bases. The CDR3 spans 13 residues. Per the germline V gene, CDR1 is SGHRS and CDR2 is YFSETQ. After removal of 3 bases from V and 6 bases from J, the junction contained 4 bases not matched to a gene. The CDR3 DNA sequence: TGCGCCAGCAGCTCACAGGGGGATGATGGCTACACCTTC. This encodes CASSSQGDDGYTF.

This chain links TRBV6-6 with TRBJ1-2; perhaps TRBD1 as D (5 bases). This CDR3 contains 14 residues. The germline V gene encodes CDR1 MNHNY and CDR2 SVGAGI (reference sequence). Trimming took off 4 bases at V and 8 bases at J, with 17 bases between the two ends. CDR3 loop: CASSFNRGVGGYTF. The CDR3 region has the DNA TGTGCCAGCAGTTTCAACCGAGGGGTGGGCGGCTACACCTTC.

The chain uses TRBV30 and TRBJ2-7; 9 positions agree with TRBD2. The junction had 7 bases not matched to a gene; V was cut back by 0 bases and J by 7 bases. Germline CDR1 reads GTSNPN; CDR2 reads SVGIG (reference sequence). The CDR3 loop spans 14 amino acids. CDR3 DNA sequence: TGTGCCTGGAGTGTGACGCGGGGGGGGGTAGAGCAGTACTTC. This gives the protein CAWSVTRGGVEQYF. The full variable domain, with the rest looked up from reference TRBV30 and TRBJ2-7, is SQTIHQWPATLVQPVGSPLSLECTVEGTSNPNLYWYRQAAGRGLQLLFYSVGIGQISSEVPQNLSASRPQDRQFILSSKKLLLSDSGFYLCAWSVTRGGVEQYFGPGTRLTVT.

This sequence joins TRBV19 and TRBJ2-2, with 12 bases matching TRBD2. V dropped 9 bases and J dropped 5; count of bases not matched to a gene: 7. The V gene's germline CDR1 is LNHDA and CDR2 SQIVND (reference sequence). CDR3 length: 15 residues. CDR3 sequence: CASQTGLAGTGELFF. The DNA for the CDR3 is TGTGCCAGCCAGACCGGACTAGCGGGAACCGGGGAGCTGTTTTTT. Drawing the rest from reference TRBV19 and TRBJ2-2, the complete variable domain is DGGITQSPKYLFRKEGQNVTLSCEQNLNHDAMYWYRQDPGQGLRLIYYSQIVNDFQKGDIAEGYSVSREKKESFPLTVTSAQKNPTAFYLCASQTGLAGTGELFFGEGSRLTVL.

The CDR3 here is CASGTSRAELFF. The DNA of the CDR3 is TGTGCCAGCGGGACCTCAAGGGCGGAGCTGTTTTTT. The rearrangement joins TRBV6-5 to TRBJ2-2; D is tentatively TRBD1 or TRBD2 (5 bases each). The CDR3 totals 12 residues. V was pared by 8 bases and J by 10 bases, with 14 bases between. CDR1 and CDR2 from the germline V gene are MNHEY and SVGAGI.

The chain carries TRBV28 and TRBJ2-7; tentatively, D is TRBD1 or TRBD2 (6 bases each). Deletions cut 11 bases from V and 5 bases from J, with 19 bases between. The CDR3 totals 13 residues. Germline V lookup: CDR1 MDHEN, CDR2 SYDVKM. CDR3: CAARGPYPNEQYF. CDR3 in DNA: TGTGCCGCACGGGGGCCATACCCCAACGAGCAGTACTTC.

The CDR3 coding sequence is TGCAGCGGCTCGGCCCCCTACGAGCAGTACTTC. It translates to CSGSAPYEQYF. This sequence joins TRBV29-1 and TRBJ2-7; D gene uncertain. V dropped 7 bases and J dropped 2 bases, with 9 bases sitting between them. This CDR3 contains 11 residues. Germline-derived CDR1 and CDR2 are SQVTM and ANQGSEA.

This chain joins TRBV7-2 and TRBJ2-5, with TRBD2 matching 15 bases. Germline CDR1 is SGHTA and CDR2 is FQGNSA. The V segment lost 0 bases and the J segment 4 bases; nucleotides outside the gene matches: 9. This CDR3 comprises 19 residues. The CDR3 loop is CASSLASGTSGRFSETQYF. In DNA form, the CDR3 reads TGTGCCAGCAGCTTAGCCTCTGGGACTAGCGGGAGGTTCTCAGAGACCCAGTACTTC.

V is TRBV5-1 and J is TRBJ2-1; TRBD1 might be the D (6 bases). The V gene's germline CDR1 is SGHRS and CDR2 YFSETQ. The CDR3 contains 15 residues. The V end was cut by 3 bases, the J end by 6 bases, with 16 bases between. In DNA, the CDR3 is TGCGCCAGCAGCTCGGGACAAGGACGGACCAATGAGCAGTTCTTC. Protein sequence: CASSSGQGRTNEQFF.

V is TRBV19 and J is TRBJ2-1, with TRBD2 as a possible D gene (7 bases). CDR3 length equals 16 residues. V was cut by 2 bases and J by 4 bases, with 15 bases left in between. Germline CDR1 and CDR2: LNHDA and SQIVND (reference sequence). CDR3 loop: CASSIPGAGAYNEQFF. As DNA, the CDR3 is TGTGCCAGTAGTATACCCGGGGCGGGGGCTTACAATGAGCAGTTCTTC.

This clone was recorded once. Written as DNA, the CDR3 is TGCGCCAGCAGACTCGTGATCTCTGGGGCCAACGTCCTGACTTTC. The encoded protein is CASRLVISGANVLTF. The chain joins TRBV4-1 to TRBJ2-6; D gene ambiguous. Trimming pared 6 bases from V and 0 bases from J, leaving 9 bases between. The length of the CDR3 is 15 residues. From germline, CDR1 is MGHRA and CDR2 YSYEKL.

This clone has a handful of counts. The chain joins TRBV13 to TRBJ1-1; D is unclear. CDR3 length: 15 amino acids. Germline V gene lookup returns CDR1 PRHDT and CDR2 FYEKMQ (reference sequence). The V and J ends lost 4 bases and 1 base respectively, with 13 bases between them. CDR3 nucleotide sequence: TGTGCCAGCAGCTCCCGATTGGCCCAGAACACTGAAGCTTTCTTT. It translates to CASSSRLAQNTEAFF. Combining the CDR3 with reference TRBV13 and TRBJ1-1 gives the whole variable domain AAGVIQSPRHLIKEKRETATLKCYPIPRHDTVYWYQQGPGQDPQFLISFYEKMQSDKGSIPDRFSAQQFSDYHSELNMSSLELGDSALYFCASSSRLAQNTEAFFGQGTRLTVV.

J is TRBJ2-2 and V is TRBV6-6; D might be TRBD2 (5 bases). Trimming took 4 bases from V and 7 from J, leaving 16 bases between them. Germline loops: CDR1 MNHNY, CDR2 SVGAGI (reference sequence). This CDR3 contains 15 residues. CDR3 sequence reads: CASSSLGSRSGELFF. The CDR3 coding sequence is TGTGCCAGCAGTTCTCTGGGGAGCCGGAGCGGGGAGCTGTTTTTT.

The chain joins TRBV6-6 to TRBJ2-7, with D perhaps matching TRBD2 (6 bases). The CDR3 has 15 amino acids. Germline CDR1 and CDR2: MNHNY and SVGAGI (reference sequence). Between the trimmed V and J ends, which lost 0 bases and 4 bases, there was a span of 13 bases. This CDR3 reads CASSYSTSGYYEQYF. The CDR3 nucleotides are TGTGCCAGCAGTTACTCGACCAGCGGGTATTACGAGCAGTACTTC.

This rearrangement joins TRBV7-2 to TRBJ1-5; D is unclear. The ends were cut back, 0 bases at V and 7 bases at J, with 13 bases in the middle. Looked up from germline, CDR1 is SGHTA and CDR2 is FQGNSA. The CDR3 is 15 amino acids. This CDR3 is CASSLARGGKQPQHF. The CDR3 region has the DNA TGTGCCAGCAGCTTAGCGCGAGGAGGGAAGCAGCCCCAGCATTTT.

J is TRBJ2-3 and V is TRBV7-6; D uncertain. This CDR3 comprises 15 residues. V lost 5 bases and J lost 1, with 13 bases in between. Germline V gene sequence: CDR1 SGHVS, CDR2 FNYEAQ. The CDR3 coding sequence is TGTGCCAGCAGCCGAGGCGGAGTGGGCACAGATACGCAGTATTTT. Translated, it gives CASSRGGVGTDTQYF. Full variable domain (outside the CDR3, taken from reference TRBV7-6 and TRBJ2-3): GAGVSQSPRYKVTKRGQDVALRCDPISGHVSLYWYRQALGQGPEFLTYFNYEAQQDKSGLPNDRFSAERPEGSISTLTIQRTEQRDSAMYRCASSRGGVGTDTQYFGPGTRLTVL.

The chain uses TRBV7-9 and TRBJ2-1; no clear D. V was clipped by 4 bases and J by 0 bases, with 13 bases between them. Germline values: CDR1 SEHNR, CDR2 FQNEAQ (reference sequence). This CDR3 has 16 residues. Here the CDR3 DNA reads TGTGCCAGCAGCTCCACTTGGCGTCGCTCCTACAATGAGCAGTTCTTC. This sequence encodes CASSSTWRRSYNEQFF.

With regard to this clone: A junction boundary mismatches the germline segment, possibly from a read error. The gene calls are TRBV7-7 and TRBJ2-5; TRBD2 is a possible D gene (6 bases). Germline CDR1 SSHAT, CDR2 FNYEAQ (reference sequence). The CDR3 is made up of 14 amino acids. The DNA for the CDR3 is TGTGCTAGCAGCCGGGGGACCTCCCGGGAGACCCAGTACTTC. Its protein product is CASSRGTSRETQYF.

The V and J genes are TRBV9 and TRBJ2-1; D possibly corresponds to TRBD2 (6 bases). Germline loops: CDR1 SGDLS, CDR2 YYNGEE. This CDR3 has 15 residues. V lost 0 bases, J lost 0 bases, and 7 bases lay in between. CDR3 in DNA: TGTGCCAGCAGCGTAGTAGCGGCCTCCTACAATGAGCAGTTCTTC. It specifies CASSVVAASYNEQFF.

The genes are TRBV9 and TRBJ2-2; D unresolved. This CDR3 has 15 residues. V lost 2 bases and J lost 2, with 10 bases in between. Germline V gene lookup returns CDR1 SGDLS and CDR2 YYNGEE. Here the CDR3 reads CASSVSGANTGELFF. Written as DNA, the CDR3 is TGTGCCAGCAGCGTCTCGGGCGCTAACACCGGGGAGCTGTTTTTT.